These 11 T cell receptor beta chains share one sample of origin, sequenced in a study of PD-1 blockade in mismatch repair-deficient tumors. Only in-frame clones appear in the TCRdb table, and some are missing; sequencing was by immunoSEQ multiplex PCR. The top ten clones hold less than 15% of a sample with 120,000 or so clones, roughly 86% of them seen once. Sequencing was performed on peripheral blood, taken 44 weeks after starting pembrolizumab. Every receptor here comes from an adult with mismatch repair-deficient cancer.

The genes are TRBV7-6 and TRBJ2-3; D is uncertain. The V gene lost 5 bases and the J gene lost 0 bases, with 15 bases spanning the gap. The CDR3 is made up of 16 amino acids. Germline lookup yields CDR1 SGHVS and CDR2 FNYEAQ. CDR3 nucleotide sequence: TGTGCCAGCAGCAACCTCCTCCTTGCTAGCACAGATACGCAGTATTTT. It encodes CASSNLLLASTDTQYF.

The gene calls are TRBV13 and TRBJ2-3; TRBD1 agrees at 9 bases. From germline, CDR1 is PRHDT and CDR2 FYEKMQ (reference sequence). The CDR3 totals 15 residues. V lost 5 bases, J lost 5 bases, and 8 bases stayed unmatched. This CDR3 reads CASSLPGQGKDTQYF. In DNA, the CDR3 is TGTGCCAGCAGCCTACCGGGACAGGGAAAAGATACGCAGTATTTT.

The chain recombines TRBV6-5 with TRBJ2-1, with TRBD2 matching over 7 bases. Germline values: CDR1 MNHEY, CDR2 SVGAGI. The CDR3 extends over 14 amino acids. V dropped 8 bases and J dropped 2; count of bases not matched to a gene: 6. CDR3 amino acids: CASSRGSTYNEQFF. DNA of the CDR3: TGTGCCAGCTCTCGCGGGAGTACCTACAATGAGCAGTTCTTC.

The chain links TRBV6-6 to TRBJ2-1; D is undetermined. This CDR3 contains 16 residues. V was trimmed by 4 bases and J by 0 bases, leaving 13 bases between them. CDR1 MNHNY and CDR2 SVGAGI come from the germline V gene (reference sequence). This CDR3 reads CASSLHPSYSYNEQFF. The DNA for the CDR3 is TGTGCCAGCAGTTTACATCCCTCCTACTCCTACAATGAGCAGTTCTTC.

CDR3 amino acids: CASSLAGTEQYF. As DNA, the CDR3 is TGTGCCAGCAGCTTAGCTGGGACCGAGCAGTACTTC. V usage is TRBV7-2 and J usage is TRBJ2-7; TRBD1 or TRBD2 may be the D gene (5 bases each). Germline assignment: CDR1 SGHTA and CDR2 FQGNSA. The V and J ends lost 0 bases and 6 bases respectively, with 6 bases between them. The CDR3 loop spans 12 amino acids.

The chain has TRBV5-4 and TRBJ2-3, with D perhaps being TRBD1 or TRBD2 (5 bases each). The V and J ends lost 5 bases and 0 bases respectively, with 16 bases between them. The CDR3 runs 16 residues. Per the germline V gene, CDR1 is SGHNT and CDR2 is YYREEE (reference sequence). As DNA, the CDR3 is TGTGCCAGCAGACCGGTAGGGTGGGACAGCACAGATACGCAGTATTTT. It translates to CASRPVGWDSTDTQYF.

V usage is TRBV9 and J usage is TRBJ2-1; 10 bases are shared with TRBD2. CDR3 length: 19 amino acids. V shed 2 bases and J 5 bases; nucleotides not matched to a gene: 16. Looked up from germline, CDR1 is SGDLS and CDR2 is YYNGEE. The CDR3 sequence is CASSVGGALGAGGNNEQFF. CDR3 nucleotides: TGTGCCAGCAGCGTGGGGGGGGCCTTGGGAGCGGGAGGGAACAATGAGCAGTTCTTC.

This clone was seen more than once but under ten times. Other nucleotide sequences from this sample produce the same CDR3. The chain carries TRBV20-1 and TRBJ2-1; no definite D call. This CDR3 is built from 10 residues. V lost 5 bases to trimming and J lost 5 bases, with 4 bases between them. The germline gives CDR1 DFQATT, CDR2 SNEGSKA (reference sequence). This CDR3 is CSASNNEQFF. Here the CDR3 DNA reads TGCAGTGCTTCGAACAATGAGCAGTTCTTC.

J is TRBJ2-7 and V is TRBV19; TRBD1 aligns across 10 bases. Unmatched junction bases numbered 14, after V lost 2 bases and J lost 1 base. The CDR3 sequence is 19 residues long. Germline V gene sequence: CDR1 LNHDA, CDR2 SQIVND (reference sequence). CDR3 residues: CASSIKGTGAYYRSYEQYF. The DNA of the CDR3 is TGTGCCAGTAGTATAAAAGGGACAGGGGCTTACTACCGGTCCTACGAGCAGTACTTC.

The rearrangement joins TRBV19 to TRBJ2-7, with D uncertain. This CDR3 region has 14 residues. Trimming left V 6 bases short and J 1 base short, with 13 bases between. CDR1 and CDR2 from the germline V gene are LNHDA and SQIVND (reference sequence). The CDR3 DNA reads as TGTGCCAGTAGGCTTACCGAAGATTCCTACGAGCAGTACTTC. Protein product: CASRLTEDSYEQYF.

The CDR3 bases are TGTGCCTGGAGTCGTCAGGGAGGGGCTGGGGCCAACGTCCTGACTTTC. Its protein product is CAWSRQGGAGANVLTF. The chain has TRBV30 and TRBJ2-6; 7 nucleotides align to TRBD2. The J segment lost 2 bases and the V segment lost 2 bases, leaving 6 bases of the junction unmatched. This CDR3 is built from 16 residues. CDR1 and CDR2 (germline): GTSNPN, SVGIG (reference sequence).